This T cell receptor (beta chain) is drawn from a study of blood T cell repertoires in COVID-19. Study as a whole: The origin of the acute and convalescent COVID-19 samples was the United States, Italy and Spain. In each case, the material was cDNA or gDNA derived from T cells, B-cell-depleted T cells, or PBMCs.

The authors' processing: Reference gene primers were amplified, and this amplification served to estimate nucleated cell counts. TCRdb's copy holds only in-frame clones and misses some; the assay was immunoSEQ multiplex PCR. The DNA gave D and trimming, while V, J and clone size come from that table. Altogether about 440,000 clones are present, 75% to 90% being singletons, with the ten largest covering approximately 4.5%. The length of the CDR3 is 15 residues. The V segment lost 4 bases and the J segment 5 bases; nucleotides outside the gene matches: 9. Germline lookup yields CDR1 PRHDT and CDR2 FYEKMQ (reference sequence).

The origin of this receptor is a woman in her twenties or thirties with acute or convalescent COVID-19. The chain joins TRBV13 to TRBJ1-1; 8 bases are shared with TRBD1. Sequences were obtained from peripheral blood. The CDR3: CASSSPGTGRTEAFF. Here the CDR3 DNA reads TGTGCCAGCAGCTCACCCGGGACAGGAAGGACTGAAGCTTTCTTT.